This T cell receptor beta chain was sequenced in a study of glioma-infiltrating T cells. General study results and limits: Very few CDR3 sequences were shared between tissue and blood.

Amplification of TCR alpha and beta CDR3 regions from RNA used iRepertoire nested multiplex PCR. MiXCR was run by TCRdb on the multiplex PCR reads, yielding one entry per CDR3 protein. The sample holds around 99,000 distinct CDR3 sequences, approximately 26% seen once. In its sample, this clonotype was seen many times. The antigen remains undetermined. Per the germline V gene, CDR1 is DFQATT and CDR2 is SNEGSKA (reference sequence). This CDR3 comprises 15 residues. Losses at the gene ends were 0 bases for V and 1 base for J; bases not matched to a gene: 5. Source material: glioma tissue, nonneoplastic brain tissue, or PBMCs (not recorded which). The chain uses TRBV20-1 and TRBJ2-5; TRBD2 matches at 7 bases. The TCR originated in a human donor with low-grade glioma or glioblastoma, undergoing nonglioma brain surgery, or in good health (not recorded which). CDR3 sequence (DNA): TGCAGTGCTAGAGACCCTAGCGGAAGCCAAGAGACCCAGTACTTC. Translation gives CSARDPSGSQETQYF.